A selection of T cell receptor beta chains follows, all from one sample in a study of cytomegalovirus exposure and HLA in healthy donors. Data came from immunoSEQ multiplex PCR; TCRdb stores just in-frame clones and leaves some out. Of about 73,000 clones listed, 60% to 75% are singletons. The sequenced material came from PBMCs. The receptors were sampled from a man aged 70 or older in good health and CMV-seronegative. Both conserved end residues are part of each CDR3. The order of the fields is clone size, V gene, J gene, D gene, CDR3 DNA, CDR3 protein. The D gene is left open where the match is weak. Some rows mark clone size as missing; the rest say once, few, many or name a class of expanded clone.

clone size: .; V gene: TRBV19; J gene: TRBJ2-1; D gene: TRBD2; CDR3 DNA: TGTGCCAGTAGTCTCATAGCGGGAGGGCCGGTCAATGAGCAGTTCTTC; CDR3 protein: CASSLIAGGPVNEQFF
clone size: .; V gene: TRBV13; J gene: TRBJ1-1; D gene: .; CDR3 DNA: TGTGCCAGCAGCCCAAGACAGAACACTGAAGCTTTCTTT; CDR3 protein: CASSPRQNTEAFF
clone size: .; V gene: TRBV15; J gene: TRBJ1-6; D gene: TRBD1; CDR3 DNA: TGTGCCACCAGCAGAAGACAGGGGAGAAATTCACCCCTCCACTTT; CDR3 protein: CATSRRQGRNSPLHF
clone size: .; V gene: TRBV6-5; J gene: TRBJ2-1; D gene: TRBD2; CDR3 DNA: TGTGCCAGCAGGACTAGCGGGGGACGAGGTGAGCAGTTCTTC; CDR3 protein: CASRTSGGRGEQFF
clone size: few; V gene: TRBV9; J gene: TRBJ2-1; D gene: TRBD2; CDR3 DNA: TGTGCCAGCAGCGTAGCAGCGGGAGAAAATGAGCAGTTCTTC; CDR3 protein: CASSVAAGENEQFF
clone size: .; V gene: TRBV7-2; J gene: TRBJ1-1; D gene: .; CDR3 DNA: TGTGCCAGCAGCCCAGGTGGAGCAGGGGATCCCGAAGCTTTCTTT; CDR3 protein: CASSPGGAGDPEAFF
clone size: once; V gene: TRBV7-9; J gene: TRBJ2-3; D gene: TRBD2; CDR3 DNA: TGTGCCAGCAGCTCCGGGACTAGACATTTGTATTTT; CDR3 protein: CASSSGTRHLYF
clone size: .; V gene: TRBV30; J gene: TRBJ1-1; D gene: .; CDR3 DNA: TGTGCCTGGAGAGAGACTCAGGGATACACTGAAGCTTTCTTT; CDR3 protein: CAWRETQGYTEAFF
clone size: .; V gene: TRBV6-5; J gene: TRBJ2-7; D gene: TRBD2; CDR3 DNA: TGTGCCAGCAGAGTAGGACTAGCTGACACCTACGAGCAGTACTTC; CDR3 protein: CASRVGLADTYEQYF
clone size: .; V gene: TRBV11-2; J gene: TRBJ2-1; D gene: TRBD2; CDR3 DNA: TGTGCCAGCAGCTTAGACCTGGTGACTAGCGGGTTTACCAATGAGCAGTTCTTC; CDR3 protein: CASSLDLVTSGFTNEQFF
clone size: .; V gene: TRBV27; J gene: TRBJ2-7; D gene: .; CDR3 DNA: TGTGCCAGCAGTTTATCTTTTCCAGGGTGGGGTAGCTCCTACGAGCAGTACTTC; CDR3 protein: CASSLSFPGWGSSYEQYF
clone size: .; V gene: TRBV7-9; J gene: TRBJ2-7; D gene: .; CDR3 DNA: TGTTCCAGCAGCTTAGAGGACAGCTACGAGCAGTACTTC; CDR3 protein: CSSSLEDSYEQYF
clone size: few; V gene: TRBV5-6; J gene: TRBJ1-6; D gene: TRBD1; CDR3 DNA: TGTGCCAGCAGCTTCAGGGGGTTTAATTCACCCCTCCACTTT; CDR3 protein: CASSFRGFNSPLHF
clone size: .; V gene: TRBV2; J gene: TRBJ2-1; D gene: TRBD1; CDR3 DNA: TGTGCCAGCAGTAAGGACAGGGGTATCTACAATGAGCAGTTCTTC; CDR3 protein: CASSKDRGIYNEQFF
clone size: .; V gene: TRBV7-9; J gene: TRBJ1-2; D gene: .; CDR3 DNA: TGTGCCAGCAGCTTGCTTGCGGGGCCCGTCTATGGCTACACCTTC; CDR3 protein: CASSLLAGPVYGYTF
clone size: .; V gene: TRBV5-1; J gene: TRBJ2-7; D gene: TRBD1; CDR3 DNA: TGCGCCAGCAGCCTTGACAGGGGGCCCTACGAGCAGTACTTC; CDR3 protein: CASSLDRGPYEQYF
clone size: .; V gene: TRBV18; J gene: TRBJ2-2; D gene: TRBD2; CDR3 DNA: TGTGCCAGCTCGGCCGCGGGACTAGGCACCGGGGAGCTGTTTTTT; CDR3 protein: CASSAAGLGTGELFF
clone size: .; V gene: TRBV15; J gene: TRBJ2-6; D gene: .; CDR3 DNA: TGTGCCACTTCAGTGCAGGGGTCTGGGGCCAACGTCCTGACTTTC; CDR3 protein: CATSVQGSGANVLTF
clone size: few; V gene: TRBV6-6; J gene: TRBJ2-7; D gene: TRBD2; CDR3 DNA: TGTGCCAGCATCTCTAGCGGGGCAGGGATGGAGCAGTACTTC; CDR3 protein: CASISSGAGMEQYF
clone size: .; V gene: TRBV9; J gene: TRBJ2-2; D gene: TRBD2; CDR3 DNA: TGTGCCAGCAGCATAGCTAGCGGGGCGAACACCGGGGAGCTGTTTTTT; CDR3 protein: CASSIASGANTGELFF
clone size: .; V gene: TRBV27; J gene: TRBJ2-7; D gene: TRBD1; CDR3 DNA: TGTGCCAGCAGCCTTGAGGGGGCGCATTCCTACGAGCAGTACTTC; CDR3 protein: CASSLEGAHSYEQYF
clone size: once; V gene: TRBV7-2; J gene: TRBJ2-2; D gene: TRBD2; CDR3 DNA: TGTGCCAGCAGCTTAGTGCGGCTAGCGGACACCGGGGAGCTGTTTTTT; CDR3 protein: CASSLVRLADTGELFF
clone size: .; V gene: TRBV7-2; J gene: TRBJ2-7; D gene: TRBD2; CDR3 DNA: TGTGCCAGCAGCTTCGCAGGCCCTCTGTCTAGCGGGGGGGTGGGGGAGCAGTACTTC; CDR3 protein: CASSFAGPLSSGGVGEQYF
clone size: few; V gene: TRBV28; J gene: TRBJ1-2; D gene: .; CDR3 DNA: TGTGCCAGCAGTAGACGGGGTAACTATGGCTACACCTTC; CDR3 protein: CASSRRGNYGYTF
clone size: .; V gene: TRBV9; J gene: TRBJ2-7; D gene: .; CDR3 DNA: TGTGCCAGCAGCAGAAACCCCACAGACTCCTACGAGCAGTACTTC; CDR3 protein: CASSRNPTDSYEQYF
clone size: .; V gene: TRBV28; J gene: TRBJ2-2; D gene: .; CDR3 DNA: TGTGCCAGCAGCCGGGGTGGCCCGAACACCGGGGAGCTGTTTTTT; CDR3 protein: CASSRGGPNTGELFF
clone size: .; V gene: TRBV5-1; J gene: TRBJ2-1; D gene: TRBD2; CDR3 DNA: TGCGCCAGCAGCGACACTAGCGGGAGTCCCCAAGGTGAGCAGTTCTTC; CDR3 protein: CASSDTSGSPQGEQFF
clone size: .; V gene: TRBV19; J gene: TRBJ1-1; D gene: TRBD1; CDR3 DNA: TGTGCCAGTAGTATGCAGGGGGGCGGTGGCGGAGAAGCTTTCTTT; CDR3 protein: CASSMQGGGGGEAFF
clone size: .; V gene: TRBV6-1; J gene: TRBJ2-3; D gene: .; CDR3 DNA: TGTGCCAGCAGTGAAGATATAGGGGGAGGGGGCACAGATACGCAGTATTTT; CDR3 protein: CASSEDIGGGGTDTQYF
clone size: few; V gene: TRBV6-6; J gene: TRBJ2-2; D gene: .; CDR3 DNA: TGTGCCAGCAGTTACGGGCAGCAGAACGGGGAGCTGTTTTTT; CDR3 protein: CASSYGQQNGELFF
clone size: .; V gene: TRBV18; J gene: TRBJ2-7; D gene: .; CDR3 DNA: TGTGCCAGCTCACCAGGACAATCCTACGAGCAGTACTTC; CDR3 protein: CASSPGQSYEQYF
clone size: once; V gene: TRBV21-1; J gene: TRBJ2-3; D gene: .; CDR3 DNA: TGTGCCAGCAGCCCCCCGCGGGACAGGAGCACAGATACGCAGTATTTT; CDR3 protein: CASSPPRDRSTDTQYF
clone size: .; V gene: TRBV7-7; J gene: TRBJ2-1; D gene: TRBD1; CDR3 DNA: TGTGCTAGCAGCCCCCAGACAGGGGAATATGGTGAGCAGTTCTTC; CDR3 protein: CASSPQTGEYGEQFF
clone size: .; V gene: TRBV7-2; J gene: TRBJ2-3; D gene: .; CDR3 DNA: TGTGCCAGCAGGGAACAGGCCCACGCAGGGCCAGATACGCAGTATTTT; CDR3 protein: CASREQAHAGPDTQYF
clone size: .; V gene: TRBV6-6; J gene: TRBJ2-7; D gene: TRBD1; CDR3 DNA: TGTGCCAGCAGCCTCGACAGGGGGGGCTCCTACGAGCAGTACTTC; CDR3 protein: CASSLDRGGSYEQYF
clone size: .; V gene: TRBV6-5; J gene: TRBJ1-2; D gene: TRBD1; CDR3 DNA: TGTGCCAGCAGGGGACAGGGTGGGAGCTATGGCTACACCTTC; CDR3 protein: CASRGQGGSYGYTF
clone size: .; V gene: TRBV5-4; J gene: TRBJ1-2; D gene: .; CDR3 DNA: TGTGCCAGCAGCTCAGGGACTAACTATGGCTACACCTTC; CDR3 protein: CASSSGTNYGYTF
clone size: .; V gene: TRBV10-2; J gene: TRBJ1-1; D gene: .; CDR3 DNA: TGCGCCAGCAGTGGGGCAGGGGCACCAAACACTGAAGCTTTCTTT; CDR3 protein: CASSGAGAPNTEAFF
clone size: once; V gene: TRBV18; J gene: TRBJ1-5; D gene: .; CDR3 DNA: TGTGCCAGCTCCCTAAAGGGACAAAGCAATCAGCCCCAGCATTTT; CDR3 protein: CASSLKGQSNQPQHF
clone size: once; V gene: TRBV7-4; J gene: TRBJ2-7; D gene: TRBD2; CDR3 DNA: TGTGCCAGCAGCGCCCGGGACTACCCCTCCTACGAGCAGTACTTC; CDR3 protein: CASSARDYPSYEQYF
clone size: .; V gene: TRBV28; J gene: TRBJ1-1; D gene: .; CDR3 DNA: TGTGCCAGCACCCTAGGGGGGGTCTTGAACACTGAAGCTTTCTTT; CDR3 protein: CASTLGGVLNTEAFF
clone size: .; V gene: TRBV14; J gene: TRBJ1-1; D gene: .; CDR3 DNA: TGTGCCAGCAGCCAAGATCGGAACACTGAAGCTTTCTTT; CDR3 protein: CASSQDRNTEAFF
clone size: .; V gene: TRBV27; J gene: TRBJ1-1; D gene: TRBD1; CDR3 DNA: TGTGCCAGCAGTTTAGGGACAGGGGGCTGGGCTTTCTTT; CDR3 protein: CASSLGTGGWAFF
clone size: .; V gene: TRBV7-2; J gene: TRBJ1-1; D gene: .; CDR3 DNA: TGTGCCAGCAGCTTAAGGGGGGGTAGTACGAACACTGAAGCTTTCTTT; CDR3 protein: CASSLRGGSTNTEAFF
clone size: .; V gene: TRBV19; J gene: TRBJ2-5; D gene: TRBD2; CDR3 DNA: TGTGCCAGTAACCATGCGACTAGCGGGAGACAAGAGACCCAGTACTTC; CDR3 protein: CASNHATSGRQETQYF
clone size: .; V gene: TRBV18; J gene: TRBJ1-2; D gene: TRBD1; CDR3 DNA: TGTGCCAGCTCACCACCGATCAGGGGGTATGGCTACACCTTC; CDR3 protein: CASSPPIRGYGYTF